Shown below are 21 T cell receptor beta chains from a single sample sequenced in a study of monozygotic twins with inflammatory bowel disease. TCRdb re-called the 5' RACE reads; every CDR3 protein appears as one record, without DNA. Here the sample table reports 150,000 to 200,000 distinct CDR3 sequences. The sequencing input was blood. The receptor source for this set is a human donor with ulcerative colitis or Crohn's disease, or a healthy co-twin of an affected twin (not recorded which).

The CDR3 spells CASSNAGAGLQETQYF. This chain links TRBV10-2 with TRBJ2-5; there is no DNA to check the TCRdb D call of TRBD2. This CDR3 is 16 amino acids long. Germline V gene sequence: CDR1 WSHSY, CDR2 SAAADI.

The chain employs TRBV20-1 and TRBJ2-1; TCRdb picks TRBD2, but there is no DNA to check that call. The CDR3 runs to 16 residues. CDR1 is DFQATT, CDR2 SNEGSKA, per germline (reference sequence). This CDR3 is CSARPWTSGDRVEQFF.

V and J are TRBV27 and TRBJ2-1; absent DNA, TCRdb's TRBD2 call cannot be checked. This CDR3 region has 14 residues. Germline V gene lookup returns CDR1 MNHEY and CDR2 SMNVEV (reference sequence). CDR3 amino acids: CASTPSGYNPEQFF.

The chain combines TRBV20-1 with TRBJ1-1. The CDR3 length is 15 residues. Germline V CDR1 and CDR2: DFQATT, SNEGSKA (reference sequence). CDR3 residues: CSASQEYGMNTEAFF.

This rearrangement joins TRBV10-3 to TRBJ2-7; TCRdb reports TRBD2, a call that lacks DNA to check it against. Germline V gene sequence: CDR1 ENHRY, CDR2 SYGVKD. This CDR3 is built from 14 residues. CDR3 sequence: CAISEKGLATEQYF.

This chain connects TRBV5-1 to TRBJ2-1; with no DNA, the TCRdb D assignment of TRBD2 cannot be verified. The CDR3 runs to 15 residues. CDR1 is SGHRS, CDR2 YFSETQ, per germline. CDR3 region: CASSQGPDSYNEQFF.

The J gene is TRBJ2-3, the V gene TRBV3-1. The CDR3 contains 17 residues. Germline V CDR1 and CDR2: LGHDT, YNNKEL (reference sequence). This CDR3 reads CASSQEWVHELSDTQYF.

V is TRBV12-3 or TRBV12-4 and J is TRBJ1-6. This CDR3 region has 13 residues. The CDR3 loop is CASSRTYNSPLHF.

The chain recombines TRBV12-3 or TRBV12-4 with TRBJ2-3; there is no DNA to check the TCRdb D call of TRBD2. The CDR3 is 15 residues long. CDR3 protein: CASSLAGRGTDTQYF.

This chain connects TRBV30 to TRBJ2-5; TCRdb selects TRBD2, and the lack of DNA leaves this call unchecked. Looked up from germline, CDR1 is GTSNPN and CDR2 is SVGIG (reference sequence). The CDR3 covers 19 residues. The CDR3 sequence is CAWRYGTSGAGGVQETQYF.

The chain has TRBV5-1 and TRBJ1-1. Germline CDR1 SGHRS, CDR2 YFSETQ. The CDR3 consists of 15 residues. The CDR3 region is CASSVRQRMNTEAFF. The complete variable domain, with remaining parts taken from reference TRBV5-1 and TRBJ1-1, reads KAGVTQTPRYLIKTRGQQVTLSCSPISGHRSVSWYQQTPGQGLQFLFEYFSETQRNKGNFPGRFSGRQFSNSRSEMNVSTLELGDSALYLCASSVRQRMNTEAFFGQGTRLTVV.

The rearrangement uses TRBV6-1 and TRBJ2-2; as DNA is missing, the TRBD2 call by TCRdb cannot be tested. CDR3 length equals 15 residues. Per germline, CDR1 MNHNS and CDR2 SASEGT. The CDR3 loop reads CASSEVGGGAGELFF.

V gene TRBV9 combines with J gene TRBJ1-4; the D call from TCRdb, TRBD1, cannot be confirmed without DNA. Germline V CDR1 and CDR2: SGDLS, YYNGEE. The CDR3 spans 16 residues. The CDR3 protein is CASSEGTAHRDEKLFF. Together with reference TRBV9 and TRBJ1-4, the CDR3 gives the full variable domain: DSGVTQTPKHLITATGQRVTLRCSPRSGDLSVYWYQQSLDQGLQFLIQYYNGEERAKGNILERFSAQQFPDLHSELNLSSLELGDSALYFCASSEGTAHRDEKLFFGSGTQLSVL.

The gene calls are TRBV29-1 and TRBJ2-4; TCRdb proposes TRBD2, but this gene call is untestable without DNA. This CDR3 contains 14 residues. The V gene's germline CDR1 is SQVTM and CDR2 ANQGSEA. The CDR3 is CSVEFGSGSNIQYF.

This rearrangement joins TRBV7-9 to TRBJ2-7; TCRdb designates TRBD1, a call that cannot be tested without DNA. The CDR3 loop spans 14 amino acids. CDR1 and CDR2 (germline): SEHNR, FQNEAQ (reference sequence). CDR3 amino acids: CASSLGGRGYEQYF. Based on the CDR3 plus reference TRBV7-9 and TRBJ2-7, the full variable domain is DTGVSQNPRHKITKRGQNVTFRCDPISEHNRLYWYRQTLGQGPEFLTYFQNEAQLEKSRLLSDRFSAERPKGSFSTLEIQRTEQGDSAMYLCASSLGGRGYEQYFGPGTRLTVT.

The chain uses TRBV18 and TRBJ2-7; TCRdb reports TRBD2, a call that lacks DNA to check it against. CDR3 length: 14 amino acids. The germline V gene has CDR1 KGHSH and CDR2 LQKENI. The CDR3 here is CASSPASGGYEQYF.

The chain is built from TRBV25-1 and TRBJ2-5; the TCRdb call, TRBD1, lacks DNA for checking. CDR3 length: 13 amino acids. The germline CDR1 and CDR2 sequences are MGHDK and SYGVNS. CDR3 loop: CASSEYGTETQYF.

This chain uses TRBV7-8 with TRBJ2-1; the D gene TCRdb calls, TRBD2, cannot be checked with no DNA. Germline CDR1 is SGHVS and CDR2 is FQNEAQ. This CDR3 is built from 18 residues. CDR3 residues: CASSWAEGEGRRFNEQFF. Combining the CDR3 with reference TRBV7-8 and TRBJ2-1 gives the whole variable domain GAGVSQSPRYKVAKRGQDVALRCDPISGHVSLFWYQQALGQGPEFLTYFQNEAQLDKSGLPSDRFFAERPEGSVSTLKIQRTQQEDSAVYLCASSWAEGEGRRFNEQFFGPGTRLTVL.

The J gene is TRBJ1-2, the V gene TRBV20-1; no DNA is available, so the TRBD1 call from TCRdb remains unchecked. This CDR3 has 12 residues. Germline V lookup: CDR1 DFQATT, CDR2 SNEGSKA (reference sequence). The CDR3 region is CSARDRDDGYTF.

The chain carries TRBV19 and TRBJ2-5; TCRdb names TRBD1, which stays unverified in the absence of DNA. Germline V lookup: CDR1 LNHDA, CDR2 SQIVND (reference sequence). This CDR3 is 13 amino acids long. Here the CDR3 reads CASSGTGGQTQYF.

The chain couples TRBV7-9 to TRBJ1-3; TCRdb designates TRBD1, a call that cannot be tested without DNA. The germline V gene has CDR1 SEHNR and CDR2 FQNEAQ (reference sequence). CDR3 length: 16 residues. This chain's CDR3 is CASSLGGGNSGNTIYF.